A single sample gave rise to the 11 T cell receptor beta chains below, sequenced in a study of T cell clonotyping in hematopoietic cell transplantation. The repertoire was sequenced with immunoSEQ multiplex PCR; TCRdb's copy has only in-frame clones and lacks some. The sample has 12,000 to 15,000 clones, approximately 84% seen once. This specimen consisted of PBMCs, obtained 100 days after allogeneic stem cell transplant. These receptors all come from a male patient between 50 and 60 years old who had an allogeneic stem cell transplant from an unrelated donor, so T cells may come from the graft donor. Some clones in this sample may be carry-over from other donors' samples.

The chain links TRBV6-5 to TRBJ1-4; unclear D gene. Trimming took 5 bases from V and 13 from J, leaving 20 bases between them. The CDR3 has 14 amino acids. The germline V gene has CDR1 MNHEY and CDR2 SVGAGI. The CDR3 loop is CASSPRQTDRALFF. For the CDR3, the DNA is TGTGCCAGCAGTCCACGTCAGACGGACCGGGCACTGTTTTTT.

The V gene is TRBV2, the J gene TRBJ2-1; no clear D gene. Germline CDR1 is SNHLY and CDR2 is FYNNEI. The V gene lost 4 bases and the J gene lost 1 base, with 11 bases spanning the gap. The CDR3 length is 15 residues. Here the CDR3 DNA reads TGTGCCAGCAGTGTCTGGGCAGGTTCCTACAATGAGCAGTTCTTC. This codes for CASSVWAGSYNEQFF.

The rearrangement joins TRBV4-1 to TRBJ1-1, with TRBD1 as a possible D gene (5 bases). V lost 3 bases to trimming and J lost 0 bases, with 11 bases between them. Per germline, CDR1 MGHRA and CDR2 YSYEKL. The CDR3 is 15 amino acids. This CDR3 reads CASSHRGFLNTEAFF. The CDR3 coding sequence is TGCGCCAGCAGCCATAGGGGATTTCTGAACACTGAAGCTTTCTTT.

The chain uses TRBV18 and TRBJ2-5; no firm D call. The CDR3 totals 11 residues. The V end lost 5 bases, the J end lost 5 bases, and 6 bases lay between the germline ends. Looked up from germline, CDR1 is KGHSH and CDR2 is LQKENI. In DNA, the CDR3 is TGTGCCAGCTCATTCAGGGAGACCCAGTACTTC. Its translation is CASSFRETQYF.

For the CDR3, the DNA is TGTGCCAGCAGTTACAGGGGGCCGGATGAAAAACTGTTTTTT. This codes for CASSYRGPDEKLFF. The chain links TRBV6-5 to TRBJ1-4; 7 nucleotides agree with TRBD1. After removal of 2 bases from V and 6 bases from J, the junction contained 3 bases not matched to a gene. The CDR3 is made up of 14 amino acids. Germline CDR1 and CDR2: MNHEY and SVGAGI.

The chain links TRBV19 to TRBJ1-1; TRBD1 aligns across 9 bases. This CDR3 comprises 12 residues. Trimming cost V 5 bases and J 7 bases; bases outside gene matches: 2. Germline V gene sequence: CDR1 LNHDA, CDR2 SQIVND (reference sequence). CDR3 nucleotides: TGTGCCAGTAGTGGGGGACAGGGTGAAGCTTTCTTT. Translation: CASSGGQGEAFF.

The chain joins TRBV4-3 to TRBJ2-7; 7 bases agree with TRBD1. The CDR3 runs 18 residues. Per germline, CDR1 LGHNA and CDR2 YSLEER. V was pared by 0 bases and J by 3 bases, with 14 bases of the junction left unmatched. In DNA, the CDR3 is TGCGCCAGCAGCCAAGATCCGCCGGGACAGAGTTTGGGCTACGAGCAGTACTTC. Translating gives CASSQDPPGQSLGYEQYF.

The chain has TRBV6-5 and TRBJ1-1; the match to TRBD1 covers 7 bases. V shed 0 bases and J 4 bases; nucleotides not matched to a gene: 8. In germline, CDR1 is MNHEY, CDR2 SVGAGI. The CDR3 contains 16 residues. Here the CDR3 DNA reads TGTGCCAGCAGTTACTCGAGAGGGGGCAGGGGCACTGAAGCTTTCTTT. This codes for CASSYSRGGRGTEAFF.

The gene calls are TRBV6-5 and TRBJ2-2; 8 bases are a match to TRBD2. This CDR3 spans 13 amino acids. CDR1 MNHEY and CDR2 SVGAGI come from the germline V gene. V was pared by 8 bases and J by 7 bases, with 6 bases of the junction left unmatched. CDR3 DNA sequence: TGTGCCAGCCAGCGGGAGAATGTCGGGGAGCTGTTTTTT. It yields the protein CASQRENVGELFF.

The V call is TRBV19, the J call TRBJ1-2; 7 bases match TRBD1. Germline CDR1 LNHDA, CDR2 SQIVND (reference sequence). The CDR3 covers 17 residues. V was clipped by 6 bases and J by 3 bases; unmatched bases: 16. CDR3 loop: CASRSLRGTDVYYGYTF. The CDR3 DNA follows: TGTGCCAGTAGATCGCTCAGGGGGACAGATGTATACTATGGCTACACCTTC. The full variable domain, rest sourced from reference TRBV19 and TRBJ1-2, is DGGITQSPKYLFRKEGQNVTLSCEQNLNHDAMYWYRQDPGQGLRLIYYSQIVNDFQKGDIAEGYSVSREKKESFPLTVTSAQKNPTAFYLCASRSLRGTDVYYGYTFGSGTRLTVV.

This chain links TRBV5-1 with TRBJ2-5, with D perhaps TRBD1 or TRBD2 (6 bases each). The end of the DNA fits TRBJ2-7 better, so the J call may be wrong. The CDR3 runs to 16 residues. Germline lookup yields CDR1 SGHRS and CDR2 YFSETQ. The CDR3 sequence is CASSSGWSAEGDEQYF. The CDR3 coding sequence is TGCGCCAGCAGCTCAGGGTGGAGCGCGGAGGGGGACGAGCAGTACTTC.